Described below is a single TCR beta chain sequence and its context. This sample stems from a study of blood T cell repertoires in COVID-19. Study as a whole: Researchers got acute and convalescent COVID-19 samples from the United States, Italy and Spain.

This table comes from immunoSEQ multiplex PCR, and its TCRdb copy is limited to in-frame clones, with some not included. In the table there are a few hundred thousand clones, approximately 84% of which are singletons. J lost 1 base, V lost 0 bases, and 11 bases had no gene match. Germline CDR1 GTSNPN, CDR2 SVGIG (reference sequence). The CDR3 has 18 amino acids. The origin of this receptor is a woman between 50 and 59 years old who had been exposed to COVID-19. The rearrangement uses TRBV30 and TRBJ1-3; 8 bases match TRBD1. Sequenced input: PBMCs or T cells enriched from blood (not recorded which). CDR3 nucleotides: TGTGCCTGGAGTGTACTCGGCAGGGGGCTGATGTCTGGAAACACCATATATTTT. Protein: CAWSVLGRGLMSGNTIYF.